Listed here are 18 T cell receptor beta chains from one sample, sequenced in a study of human T cells and chemical hapten exposure. TCRdb re-called the RACE reads with MiXCR, one entry per CDR3 protein. The sample contains about 120,000 distinct CDR3 sequences, around 13% of which appear only once. The time point is: patch test 1, 2 weeks after DPC sensitization. Documented treatment: therapeutic diphenylcyclopropenone sensitization with weekly scalp DPC. Here the sequenced sample was whole blood, taken in connection with sensitization to the hapten diphenylcyclopropenone (DPC). The origin of the receptors is a man younger than 35 with alopecia areata. Some clones in this sample may be carry-over from other donors' samples.

This clonotype was detected many times. The V and J genes are TRBV7-8 and TRBJ2-7, with TRBD1 as a possible D gene (6 bases). V gave up 5 bases and J gave up 4 bases, with 21 bases separating them. The CDR3 has 16 residues. In germline, CDR1 is SGHVS, CDR2 FQNEAQ. The CDR3 is CASSAWPGAFLYEQYV. CDR3 coding DNA: TGTGCCAGCAGCGCTTGGCCAGGGGCTTTTCTATACGAGCAGTACGTC.

The chain has TRBV27 and TRBJ2-7; D is unresolved. Germline V CDR1 and CDR2: MNHEY, SMNVEV (reference sequence). V was shortened by 1 base and J by 0 bases, with 7 bases between the two germline ends. The CDR3 extends over 14 amino acids. CDR3 DNA sequence: TGTGCCAGCAGTTTATACGCAGGCTCCTACGAGCAGTACGTC. It encodes CASSLYAGSYEQYV.

This clonotype was counted between two and nine times. CDR3 region: CASRNSGANVLTF. In nucleotides, the CDR3 is TGTGCCAGTAGAAACTCTGGGGCCAACGTCCTGACTTTC. V and J are TRBV19 and TRBJ2-6; D gene uncertain. This CDR3 region has 13 residues. The V and J ends lost 6 bases and 0 bases respectively, with 3 bases between them. Germline V gene lookup returns CDR1 LNHDA and CDR2 SQIVND (reference sequence).

The chain links TRBV29-1 to TRBJ1-1; D is perhaps TRBD1 (6 bases). The CDR3 loop spans 13 amino acids. V dropped 6 bases and J dropped 9 bases, with 20 bases sitting between them. CDR1 and CDR2 from the germline V gene are SQVTM and ANQGSEA. CDR3 region: CSVSSGQGRKAFF. CDR3 bases: TGCAGCGTCTCCTCCGGGCAGGGGCGAAAAGCTTTCTTT.

This clonotype appeared many times. V is TRBV5-1 and J is TRBJ2-2; a possible D gene is TRBD2 (5 bases). V was clipped by 6 bases and J by 2 bases, with 11 bases between them. CDR1 is SGHRS, CDR2 YFSETQ, per germline. This CDR3 spans 14 amino acids. The CDR3: CASIKDSNTGELFF. Here the CDR3 DNA reads TGCGCCAGCATTAAGGACTCCAACACCGGGGAGCTGTTTTTT.

This clonotype has just a few counts. This chain uses TRBV5-1 with TRBJ1-6, with D possibly TRBD1 on 6 matching bases. The CDR3 extends over 14 amino acids. CDR1 is SGHRS and CDR2 is YFSETQ in the germline V gene. The germline V and J ends were trimmed by 4 bases and 7 bases, with 12 bases remaining between them. CDR3 sequence: CASSPGGQNSPLHF. The CDR3 DNA sequence: TGCGCCAGCAGCCCCGGGGGGCAGAATTCACCCCTCCACTTT.

This clonotype showed up just a few times. The CDR3 is CASRERGAQFF. CDR3 nucleotides: TGTGCCAGCAGAGAGCGGGGGGCGCAGTTCTTC. The chain has TRBV2 and TRBJ2-1; the match to TRBD2 covers 9 bases. This CDR3 is 11 amino acids long. With 6 bases clipped from V and 12 bases from J, the junction kept 3 bases outside the gene matches. Germline V gives CDR1 SNHLY, CDR2 FYNNEI.

The V and J genes are TRBV28 and TRBJ2-7; 9 bases agree with TRBD1. Germline V gene sequence: CDR1 MDHEN, CDR2 SYDVKM. The CDR3 is 15 amino acids. Losses at the gene ends were 6 bases for V and 2 bases for J; bases not matched to a gene: 8. CDR3: CASSPWTGEAYEQYF. CDR3 DNA: TGTGCCAGCAGCCCTTGGACAGGGGAGGCCTACGAGCAGTACTTC.

V gene TRBV7-6 combines with J gene TRBJ2-1; TRBD1 matches 8 bases. Germline V gene lookup returns CDR1 SGHVS and CDR2 FNYEAQ. The J segment lost 0 bases and the V segment lost 5 bases, leaving 3 bases of the junction unmatched. The CDR3 runs to 15 residues. CDR3 DNA sequence: TGTGCCAGCAGCCAAGACAGGGGCTCCTACAATGAGCAGTTCTTC. Translated: CASSQDRGSYNEQFF.

This clonotype was seen repeatedly, ten times or more. CDR3 region: CASSPGLSYSTDTQYF. CDR3 DNA: TGTGCCAGCAGCCCCGGACTTTCATATAGCACAGATACGCAGTATTTT. The genes are TRBV3-1 and TRBJ2-3, with D perhaps TRBD2 (5 bases). The CDR3 covers 16 residues. CDR1 is LGHDT and CDR2 is YNNKEL in the germline V gene (reference sequence). V was shortened by 4 bases and J by 0 bases, with 14 bases between the two germline ends.

The genes are TRBV28 and TRBJ2-7, with 9 bases aligning to TRBD1. Germline loops: CDR1 MDHEN, CDR2 SYDVKM. The V gene end was trimmed by 5 bases and the J gene end by 3 bases; junction bases not matched to a gene: 8. CDR3 length: 15 amino acids. This CDR3 is CASSPPRDRVYEQYF. CDR3 DNA sequence: TGTGCCAGCAGTCCACCCCGGGACAGGGTCTACGAGCAGTACTTC.

The CDR3 region is CASSIGTGGNEQYF. The CDR3 region has the DNA TGTGCCAGTAGTATTGGGACAGGAGGCAACGAGCAGTACTTC. J is TRBJ2-7 and V is TRBV19; 8 nucleotides align to TRBD1. In germline, CDR1 is LNHDA, CDR2 SQIVND (reference sequence). Unmatched junction bases numbered 6, after V lost 3 bases and J lost 5 bases. This CDR3 is built from 14 residues.

The rearrangement links TRBV4-3 to TRBJ2-7; TRBD2 is a possible D gene (6 bases). Germline CDR1 reads LGHNA; CDR2 reads YSLEER. V was trimmed by 0 bases and J by 3 bases, leaving 9 bases between them. This CDR3 contains 14 residues. The CDR3 reads CASSQDRGNYEQYV. The CDR3 DNA is TGCGCCAGCAGCCAAGATCGGGGGAACTACGAGCAGTACGTC.

This clonotype was detected only a few times. The J gene is TRBJ2-1, the V gene TRBV6-5, with 10 bases lining up with TRBD1. The V gene end was trimmed by 2 bases and the J gene end by 9 bases; junction bases not matched to a gene: 4. CDR3 length equals 14 residues. The germline gives CDR1 MNHEY, CDR2 SVGAGI. The CDR3 loop reads CASSYAGQGIEQFF. The CDR3 DNA reads TGTGCCAGCAGTTACGCGGGACAGGGGATTGAGCAGTTCTTC.

This clonotype was recorded many times. J is TRBJ1-6 and V is TRBV29-1; D is possibly TRBD1 (5 bases). The CDR3 runs 13 residues. Trimming cost V 2 bases and J 7 bases, with 9 bases left between them. Germline loops: CDR1 SQVTM, CDR2 ANQGSEA. CDR3 amino acids: CSVELTANSPLHF. CDR3 DNA sequence: TGCAGCGTTGAATTGACAGCAAATTCACCCCTCCACTTT.

This clonotype was counted between two and nine times. This chain links TRBV19 with TRBJ2-3, with D hard to call. The germline V gene has CDR1 LNHDA and CDR2 SQIVND (reference sequence). Trimming took off 1 base at V and 0 bases at J, with 8 bases between the two ends. This CDR3 is built from 15 residues. This CDR3 reads CASSIVPFSTDTQYF. CDR3 DNA: TGTGCCAGTAGTATAGTCCCGTTTAGCACAGATACGCAGTATTTT.

Many counts were recorded for this clonotype. The chain links TRBV19 to TRBJ2-3; D might be TRBD1 (6 bases). The CDR3 is 14 amino acids. Germline lookup yields CDR1 LNHDA and CDR2 SQIVND (reference sequence). The ends were cut back, 3 bases at V and 3 bases at J, with 10 bases in the middle. The CDR3 region has the DNA TGTGCCAGTAGTATGGGGGCCGGGACAGATACGCAGTATTTT. Translation gives CASSMGAGTDTQYF.

CDR3 DNA sequence: TGTGCCAGCAGCCAAGGTGGATATCAGCCCCAGCATTTT. Its translation: CASSQGGYQPQHF. The chain links TRBV3-1 to TRBJ1-5; D uncertain. V lost 1 base, J lost 5 bases, and 6 bases lay in between. Germline loops: CDR1 LGHDT, CDR2 YNNKEL (reference sequence). This CDR3 is 13 amino acids long.